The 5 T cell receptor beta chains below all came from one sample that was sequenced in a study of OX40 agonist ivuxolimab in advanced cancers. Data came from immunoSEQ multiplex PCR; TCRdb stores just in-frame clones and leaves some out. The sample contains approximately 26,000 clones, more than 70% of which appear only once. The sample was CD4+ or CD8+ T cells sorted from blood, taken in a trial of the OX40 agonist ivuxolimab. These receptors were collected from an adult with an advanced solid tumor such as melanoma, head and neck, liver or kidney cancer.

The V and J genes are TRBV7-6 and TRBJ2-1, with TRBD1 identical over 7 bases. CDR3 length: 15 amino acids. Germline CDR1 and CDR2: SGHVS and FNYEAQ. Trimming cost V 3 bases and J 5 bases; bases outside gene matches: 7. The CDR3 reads CASSFHPDRDNEQFF. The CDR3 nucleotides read TGTGCCAGCAGCTTTCACCCCGACAGGGACAATGAGCAGTTCTTC. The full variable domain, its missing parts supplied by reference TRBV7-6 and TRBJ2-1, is GAGVSQSPRYKVTKRGQDVALRCDPISGHVSLYWYRQALGQGPEFLTYFNYEAQQDKSGLPNDRFSAERPEGSISTLTIQRTEQRDSAMYRCASSFHPDRDNEQFFGPGTRLTVL.

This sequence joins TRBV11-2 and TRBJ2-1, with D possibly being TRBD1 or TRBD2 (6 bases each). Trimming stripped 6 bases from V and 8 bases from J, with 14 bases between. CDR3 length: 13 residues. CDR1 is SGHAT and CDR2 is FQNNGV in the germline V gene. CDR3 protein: CASSWGRGDEQFF. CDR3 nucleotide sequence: TGTGCCAGCAGTTGGGGGCGGGGTGATGAGCAGTTCTTC.

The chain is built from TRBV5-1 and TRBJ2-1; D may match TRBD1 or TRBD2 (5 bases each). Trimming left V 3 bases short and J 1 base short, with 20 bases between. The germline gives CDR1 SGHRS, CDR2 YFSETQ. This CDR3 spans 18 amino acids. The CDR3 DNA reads TGCGCCAGCAGCTCGGGACCCCCGGGGTTAGTGTCCTACAATGAGCAGTTCTTC. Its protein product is CASSSGPPGLVSYNEQFF.

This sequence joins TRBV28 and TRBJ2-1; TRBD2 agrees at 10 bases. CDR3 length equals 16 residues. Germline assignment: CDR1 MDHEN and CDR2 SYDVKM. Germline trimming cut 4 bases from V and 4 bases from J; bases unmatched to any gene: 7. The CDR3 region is CASSSPGTSVYNEQFF. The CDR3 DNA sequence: TGTGCCAGCAGTTCCCCCGGGACTAGCGTATACAATGAGCAGTTCTTC.

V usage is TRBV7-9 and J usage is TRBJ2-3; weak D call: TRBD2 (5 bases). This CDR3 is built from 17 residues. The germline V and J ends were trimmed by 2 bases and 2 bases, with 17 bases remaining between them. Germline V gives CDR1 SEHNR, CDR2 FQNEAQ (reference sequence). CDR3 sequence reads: CASSLFGADPDTDTQYF. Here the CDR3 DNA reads TGTGCCAGCAGCTTATTTGGAGCGGATCCCGACACAGATACGCAGTATTTT.